Shown below are 25 T cell receptor beta chains from a single sample sequenced in a study of regulatory T cells. Points from the study as a whole: In CD3G-deficient patients, conventional CD4+ T cells were enriched for hydrophobic CDR3 residues at positions 6 and 7.

The PCR used 52 TRBV and 13 TRBJ primers. Libraries were prepared by immunoSEQ multiplex PCR; TCRdb keeps only in-frame clonotypes and omits some of them. Found here are about 34,000 clones, 85% to 95% of them singletons; the top ten hold 0.98%. No antigen has been identified for these receptors. Material: conventional CD4+ T cells sorted from blood. All receptors come from a child under 10 years old with CD3G deficiency.

The rearrangement links TRBV28 to TRBJ2-6; D is perhaps TRBD2 (5 bases). The CDR3 length is 18 residues. Germline V gene lookup returns CDR1 MDHEN and CDR2 SYDVKM. Trimming pared 2 bases from V and 2 bases from J, leaving 16 bases between. CDR3 amino acids: CASSLGRGTTTGANVLTF. The CDR3 DNA reads as TGTGCCAGCAGTTTAGGTCGGGGTACAACTACTGGGGCCAACGTCCTGACTTTC.

The CDR3 DNA is TGTGCCAGCAGCTCACGGGGCTTCTACGAGCAGTACTTC. Translation gives CASSSRGFYEQYF. This chain links TRBV7-2 with TRBJ2-7; the D call may be TRBD1 or TRBD2 (5 bases each). Germline CDR1 and CDR2: SGHTA and FQGNSA. V was cut by 4 bases and J by 3 bases, with 10 bases left in between. This CDR3 comprises 13 residues.

The genes are TRBV9 and TRBJ2-1; no firm D call. The germline V gene encodes CDR1 SGDLS and CDR2 YYNGEE. Trimming cost V 4 bases and J 5 bases, with 10 bases left between them. The CDR3 is made up of 13 amino acids. The CDR3: CASSLSPHNEQFF. CDR3 bases: TGTGCCAGCAGCCTGAGTCCCCACAATGAGCAGTTCTTC.

CDR3 nucleotide sequence: TGCGCCAGCGCCCCGTGGGGGTACCCGGCAGATACGCAGTATTTT. Amino acid sequence: CASAPWGYPADTQYF. The chain employs TRBV5-1 and TRBJ2-3; D may be TRBD1 or TRBD2 (5 bases each). From germline, CDR1 is SGHRS and CDR2 YFSETQ. This CDR3 has 15 residues. The V gene lost 7 bases and the J gene lost 4 bases, with 19 bases spanning the gap. Full variable domain (outside the CDR3, taken from reference TRBV5-1 and TRBJ2-3): KAGVTQTPRYLIKTRGQQVTLSCSPISGHRSVSWYQQTPGQGLQFLFEYFSETQRNKGNFPGRFSGRQFSNSRSEMNVSTLELGDSALYLCASAPWGYPADTQYFGPGTRLTVL.

The chain recombines TRBV5-1 with TRBJ2-1, with D possibly being TRBD2 (5 bases). V shed 4 bases and J shed 7 bases, with 12 bases lying between them. This CDR3 region has 13 residues. Germline V gives CDR1 SGHRS, CDR2 YFSETQ. The CDR3 region is CASSDPGFNEQFF. In DNA, the CDR3 is TGCGCCAGCAGCGACCCGGGGTTTAATGAGCAGTTCTTC.

The chain recombines TRBV18 with TRBJ2-6; D is ambiguous. V was clipped by 2 bases and J by 4 bases, with 6 bases between them. Germline V gives CDR1 KGHSH, CDR2 LQKENI. The CDR3 is 14 residues long. CDR3 in amino acids: CASSPMMGANVLTF. The CDR3 DNA follows: TGTGCCAGCTCACCAATGATGGGGGCCAACGTCCTGACTTTC.

This clone was recorded once. CDR3 DNA: TGTGCCTGGAGTGTAAGGGCTAGCGGGAGGGCCAGTAAGCTCAATGAGCAGTTCTTC. It translates to CAWSVRASGRASKLNEQFF. The chain employs TRBV30 and TRBJ2-1, with 12 bases fitting TRBD2. The CDR3 loop spans 19 amino acids. Trimming at V came to 0 bases and at J to 6 bases, leaving 15 bases not matched to a gene. Looked up from germline, CDR1 is GTSNPN and CDR2 is SVGIG (reference sequence). Full variable domain (missing parts from reference TRBV30 and TRBJ2-1): SQTIHQWPATLVQPVGSPLSLECTVEGTSNPNLYWYRQAAGRGLQLLFYSVGIGQISSEVPQNLSASRPQDRQFILSSKKLLLSDSGFYLCAWSVRASGRASKLNEQFFGPGTRLTVL.

This chain links TRBV9 with TRBJ1-1, with D hard to call. CDR3 length: 13 amino acids. Per the germline V gene, CDR1 is SGDLS and CDR2 is YYNGEE. Trimming took off 0 bases at V and 1 base at J, with 4 bases between the two ends. The CDR3 loop reads CASSVAPNTEAFF. The CDR3 region has the DNA TGTGCCAGCAGCGTAGCCCCGAACACTGAAGCTTTCTTT.

V is TRBV28 and J is TRBJ2-5; either TRBD1 or TRBD2 may fit D (5 bases each). CDR1 and CDR2 (germline): MDHEN, SYDVKM. This CDR3 comprises 13 residues. V was pared by 6 bases and J by 5 bases, with 13 bases between. DNA of the CDR3: TGTGCCAGCAGCCCCCCGGGACCGGAGACCCAGTACTTC. This codes for CASSPPGPETQYF.

CDR3 amino acids: CASSPGRNSGANVLTF. The CDR3 DNA reads as TGCGCCAGCTCTCCGGGACGGAACTCTGGGGCCAACGTCCTGACTTTC. V gene TRBV5-1 combines with J gene TRBJ2-6; either TRBD1 or TRBD2 may supply D (5 bases each). V lost 7 bases and J 0 bases, leaving 14 bases between the germline ends. This CDR3 has 16 residues. Germline V gene data show CDR1 as SGHRS and CDR2 as YFSETQ. The entire variable domain, with the rest obtained from reference TRBV5-1 and TRBJ2-6, is as follows: KAGVTQTPRYLIKTRGQQVTLSCSPISGHRSVSWYQQTPGQGLQFLFEYFSETQRNKGNFPGRFSGRQFSNSRSEMNVSTLELGDSALYLCASSPGRNSGANVLTFGAGSRLTVL.

CDR3 loop: CASTHRGTQYF. The CDR3, as DNA: TGTGCCAGCACCCACAGAGGGACCCAGTACTTC. The V call is TRBV6-6, the J call TRBJ2-5; no clear D gene. The V end was cut by 7 bases, the J end by 7 bases, with 10 bases between. Germline CDR1 reads MNHNY; CDR2 reads SVGAGI (reference sequence). The CDR3 extends over 11 amino acids.

This clone turned up a few times. This chain links TRBV28 with TRBJ2-7; 9 nucleotides agree with TRBD2. The CDR3 length is 15 residues. The germline V gene encodes CDR1 MDHEN and CDR2 SYDVKM. V shed 6 bases and J 3 bases; nucleotides not matched to a gene: 9. The CDR3 protein is CASSMGVAGDYEQYF. CDR3 in DNA: TGTGCCAGCAGCATGGGCGTAGCGGGAGACTACGAGCAGTACTTC.

The chain has TRBV19 and TRBJ2-2; TRBD2 aligns across 10 bases. V lost 5 bases, J lost 6 bases, and 9 bases stayed unmatched. The V gene's germline CDR1 is LNHDA and CDR2 SQIVND (reference sequence). The CDR3 spans 16 residues. The CDR3 sequence: CASSPASGRYSGELFF. The CDR3, as DNA: TGTGCCAGTAGTCCCGCTAGCGGGAGATACTCCGGGGAGCTGTTTTTT.

The chain has TRBV28 and TRBJ2-1, with 8 bases identical to TRBD2. Trimming cost V 7 bases and J 8 bases; bases outside gene matches: 19. The CDR3 covers 17 residues. Germline V gene sequence: CDR1 MDHEN, CDR2 SYDVKM. This CDR3 is CASKRGGGPPPGDEQFF. The CDR3 DNA sequence: TGTGCCAGCAAACGGGGGGGCGGCCCCCCGCCGGGCGATGAGCAGTTCTTC. The variable domain in full, completed from reference TRBV28 and TRBJ2-1, reads DVKVTQSSRYLVKRTGEKVFLECVQDMDHENMFWYRQDPGLGLRLIYFSYDVKMKEKGDIPEGYSVSREKKERFSLILESASTNQTSMYLCASKRGGGPPPGDEQFFGPGTRLTVL.

J is TRBJ2-3 and V is TRBV27; no reliable D call. Trimming pared 3 bases from V and 3 bases from J, leaving 13 bases between. The CDR3 is 15 amino acids. Germline lookup yields CDR1 MNHEY and CDR2 SMNVEV (reference sequence). The CDR3 nucleotides are TGTGCCAGCAGTTTGAAGGGAAGTGGGACAGATACGCAGTATTTT. It translates to CASSLKGSGTDTQYF.

The chain has TRBV5-1 and TRBJ2-2; 13 positions agree with TRBD2. The germline V gene encodes CDR1 SGHRS and CDR2 YFSETQ. Trimming removed 1 base from V and 4 bases from J; junction bases left unmatched: 1. The CDR3 extends over 16 amino acids. CDR3 coding DNA: TGCGCCAGCAGCTTGACTAGCGGGAGGGCCACCGGGGAGCTGTTTTTT. It translates to CASSLTSGRATGELFF.

The CDR3 loop is CASSSNSGGSTDTQYF. Here the CDR3 DNA reads TGTGCCAGCAGCTCTAATAGCGGAGGGAGCACAGATACGCAGTATTTT. This chain connects TRBV7-3 to TRBJ2-3; D possibly corresponds to TRBD2 (6 bases). The V end was cut by 4 bases, the J end by 0 bases, with 14 bases between. The CDR3 is made up of 16 amino acids. Germline V lookup: CDR1 SGHTA, CDR2 FQGTGA.

The chain couples TRBV28 to TRBJ2-7; 7 positions agree with TRBD1. Germline V gives CDR1 MDHEN, CDR2 SYDVKM. V trimming: 5 bases; J trimming: 3 bases; junction bases outside the gene matches: 7. The CDR3 is 14 amino acids. The CDR3 loop is CASSKPGQIYEQYF. The DNA of the CDR3 is TGTGCCAGCAGTAAACCGGGACAGATCTACGAGCAGTACTTC.

The chain has TRBV6-1 and TRBJ2-3, with TRBD2 identical over 11 bases. The CDR3 is 13 amino acids. The junction had 5 bases not matched to a gene; V was cut back by 1 base and J by 14 bases. Germline V CDR1 and CDR2: MNHNS, SASEGT. The CDR3 reads CASSEELAGVSYF. DNA for the CDR3: TGTGCCAGCAGTGAAGAACTAGCGGGAGTGTCGTATTTT.

The chain uses TRBV28 and TRBJ1-1; D is undetermined. The CDR3 is 16 residues long. CDR1 is MDHEN and CDR2 is SYDVKM in the germline V gene. Between the trimmed V and J ends, which lost 6 bases and 1 base, there was a span of 18 bases. CDR3 region: CASRRRDRLWNTEAFF. For the CDR3, the DNA is TGTGCCAGCAGGCGTCGCGATAGATTGTGGAACACTGAAGCTTTCTTT. Full variable domain (outside the CDR3, taken from reference TRBV28 and TRBJ1-1): DVKVTQSSRYLVKRTGEKVFLECVQDMDHENMFWYRQDPGLGLRLIYFSYDVKMKEKGDIPEGYSVSREKKERFSLILESASTNQTSMYLCASRRRDRLWNTEAFFGQGTRLTVV.

V gene TRBV5-1 combines with J gene TRBJ2-1; weak D call: TRBD2 (5 bases). The V and J ends lost 0 bases and 13 bases respectively, with 17 bases between them. CDR1 and CDR2 (germline): SGHRS, YFSETQ. The CDR3 length is 14 residues. The CDR3 nucleotides read TGCGCCAGCAGCTTGGTTGACTACCGGGTCGGTCAGTTCTTC. This codes for CASSLVDYRVGQFF.

The V gene is TRBV6-1, the J gene TRBJ1-2; 7 positions agree with TRBD1. The CDR3 has 14 amino acids. From germline, CDR1 is MNHNS and CDR2 SASEGT. With 5 bases clipped from V and 3 bases from J, the junction kept 6 bases outside the gene matches. CDR3 protein: CASSRDRDHYGYTF. DNA for the CDR3: TGTGCCAGCAGTCGAGACAGGGATCACTATGGCTACACCTTC.

The chain links TRBV6-6 to TRBJ1-2; TRBD1 aligns across 8 bases. Trimming removed 2 bases from V and 7 bases from J; junction bases left unmatched: 9. CDR1 is MNHNY, CDR2 SVGAGI, per germline (reference sequence). The CDR3 has 15 residues. CDR3 nucleotide sequence: TGTGCCAGCAGTTACGCGACAGGGGCAGTTGTTGGCTACACCTTC. This sequence encodes CASSYATGAVVGYTF.

Points on this clone: The junction shows a germline mismatch at one end, possibly a read error. The rearrangement uses TRBV6-1 and TRBJ2-7, with D tentatively TRBD2 (5 bases). The CDR3 loop spans 14 amino acids. The germline V gene encodes CDR1 MNHNS and CDR2 SASEGT. CDR3 coding DNA: TGTGCCAGCAGTCGCGGGCCTCCCTCCTCCGAGCAGTACTTC. Translating gives CASSRGPPSSEQYF.

The chain combines TRBV28 with TRBJ2-7, with 12 positions matching TRBD1. The CDR3 contains 15 residues. The germline V gene encodes CDR1 MDHEN and CDR2 SYDVKM. V lost 4 bases and J lost 5; bases outside the gene matches: 6. The CDR3, as DNA: TGTGCCAGCAGTTCGGCGGGACAGGGGGCCCACGAGCAGTACTTC. This gives the protein CASSSAGQGAHEQYF.